Below are 26 T cell receptor beta chains sequenced from a single sample in a study of T cell responses to AZD1222 COVID-19 vaccine. Only in-frame clones appear in the TCRdb table, and some are missing; sequencing was by immunoSEQ multiplex PCR. The table includes 100,000 or so clones, roughly 87% detected once. The input for sequencing was peripheral blood, taken 28 days after the second AZD1222 dose. Every receptor here comes from an adult who received the AZD1222 COVID-19 vaccine.

J is TRBJ2-2 and V is TRBV5-1; D is ambiguous. V lost 4 bases to trimming and J lost 0 bases, with 4 bases between them. Germline V gene sequence: CDR1 SGHRS, CDR2 YFSETQ. The CDR3 runs 13 residues. CDR3 amino acids: CASSPPNTGELFF. The CDR3 DNA reads TGCGCCAGCAGCCCACCGAACACCGGGGAGCTGTTTTTT.

Notes on this clone: The junction shows a germline mismatch at one end, possibly a read error. This chain connects TRBV7-8 to TRBJ1-5; D is ambiguous. CDR3 length equals 15 residues. Germline CDR1 SGHVS, CDR2 FQNEAQ. CDR3 bases: TGTGCCAGCAGCCCCCGGGAGTTGAGCAATCGGCCCCAGCATTTT. This codes for CASSPRELSNRPQHF.

The chain couples TRBV9 to TRBJ1-6, with D possibly being TRBD1 (6 bases). CDR1 SGDLS and CDR2 YYNGEE come from the germline V gene. This CDR3 spans 16 amino acids. Trimming took 3 bases from V and 5 from J, leaving 15 bases between them. CDR3 in DNA: TGTGCCAGCAGCGCAGCCGGGGGCGGCCATAATTCACCCCTCCACTTT. Translation gives CASSAAGGGHNSPLHF.

This clone was picked up a small number of times. This chain joins TRBV2 and TRBJ2-2; 7 bases are shared with TRBD2. Trimming took 7 bases from V and 8 from J; bases not matched to a gene: 13. Germline V gene data show CDR1 as SNHLY and CDR2 as FYNNEI. The CDR3 extends over 15 amino acids. This CDR3 is CASTSAAGVRGELFF. The CDR3 DNA follows: TGTGCCAGCACGTCGGCGGCGGGAGTTCGTGGGGAGCTGTTTTTT.

The chain combines TRBV6-5 with TRBJ1-1; D remains ambiguous. Germline values: CDR1 MNHEY, CDR2 SVGAGI. V dropped 4 bases and J dropped 0 bases, with 9 bases sitting between them. CDR3 length equals 14 residues. The CDR3 protein is CASSLFQVNTEAFF. In nucleotides, the CDR3 is TGTGCCAGCAGTTTGTTTCAGGTGAACACTGAAGCTTTCTTT.

This clone has just a few counts. The V and J genes are TRBV9 and TRBJ1-1; TRBD1 matches at 7 bases. V lost 3 bases, J lost 5 bases, and 7 bases stayed unmatched. The CDR3 is 14 residues long. Germline CDR1 and CDR2: SGDLS and YYNGEE. The CDR3 loop reads CASSARQGKTEAFF. DNA for the CDR3: TGTGCCAGCAGCGCCAGACAGGGCAAGACTGAAGCTTTCTTT.

The chain carries TRBV27 and TRBJ2-1; D gene uncertain. This CDR3 spans 15 amino acids. The V and J ends lost 2 bases and 7 bases respectively, with 15 bases between them. CDR1 MNHEY and CDR2 SMNVEV come from the germline V gene (reference sequence). CDR3 region: CASSLRLVEGNEQFF. CDR3 nucleotide sequence: TGTGCCAGCAGTTTAAGATTGGTTGAAGGTAATGAGCAGTTCTTC.

The chain couples TRBV27 to TRBJ2-5; D is unclear. Germline CDR1 reads MNHEY; CDR2 reads SMNVEV (reference sequence). CDR3 length equals 12 residues. Trimming took off 5 bases at V and 4 bases at J, with 8 bases between the two ends. The CDR3, as DNA: TGTGCCAGCAGTGACCAAAGAGAGACCCAGTACTTC. The encoded protein is CASSDQRETQYF.

This clone was seen only once. The gene calls are TRBV7-2 and TRBJ2-3; the match to TRBD1 covers 7 bases. Germline CDR1 and CDR2: SGHTA and FQGNSA. This CDR3 region has 13 residues. The V and J ends lost 4 bases and 9 bases, in that order; junction bases with no gene match: 7. The CDR3 nucleotides read TGTGCCAGCAGCTCCTACAGGGGCACCACGCAGTATTTT. Its protein product is CASSSYRGTTQYF.

The rearrangement links TRBV28 to TRBJ1-6; D unclear. Germline CDR1 is MDHEN and CDR2 is SYDVKM. The CDR3 totals 13 residues. Trimming cost V 10 bases and J 8 bases, with 15 bases left between them. The CDR3 DNA sequence: TGTGCCATAAAGGACCTCCTTCATTCACCCCTCCACTTT. Amino acid sequence: CAIKDLLHSPLHF. Together with reference TRBV28 and TRBJ1-6, the CDR3 gives the full variable domain: DVKVTQSSRYLVKRTGEKVFLECVQDMDHENMFWYRQDPGLGLRLIYFSYDVKMKEKGDIPEGYSVSREKKERFSLILESASTNQTSMYLCAIKDLLHSPLHFGNGTRLTVT.

The chain carries TRBV11-2 and TRBJ2-5, with D possibly TRBD1 on 6 matching bases. V lost 1 base, J lost 1 base, and 13 bases lay in between. The CDR3 spans 16 residues. Per the germline V gene, CDR1 is SGHAT and CDR2 is FQNNGV. CDR3 in amino acids: CASSLGGHAVQETQYF. CDR3 in DNA: TGTGCCAGCAGCTTAGGGGGGCACGCCGTCCAAGAGACCCAGTACTTC. Variable domain in full (rest from reference TRBV11-2 and TRBJ2-5): EAGVAQSPRYKIIEKRQSVAFWCNPISGHATLYWYQQILGQGPKLLIQFQNNGVVDDSQLPKDRFSAERLKGVDSTLKIQPAKLEDSAVYLCASSLGGHAVQETQYFGPGTRLLVL.

The chain recombines TRBV4-3 with TRBJ2-7; D is perhaps TRBD2 (6 bases). Trimming stripped 4 bases from V and 0 bases from J, with 19 bases between. Germline CDR1 and CDR2: LGHNA and YSLEER. The CDR3 is 17 amino acids. In DNA, the CDR3 is TGCGCCAGCAGCCCCACCCTTCGGGGGTTGGGCTCCTACGAGCAGTACTTC. Amino acid sequence: CASSPTLRGLGSYEQYF.

This chain connects TRBV28 to TRBJ1-5; possible D gene TRBD1, 6 bases. Germline-derived CDR1 and CDR2 are MDHEN and SYDVKM. The CDR3 covers 12 residues. The V end lost 6 bases, the J end lost 6 bases, and 9 bases lay between the germline ends. CDR3 nucleotide sequence: TGTGCCAGCAGGTCAGGGGCTCAGCCCCAGCATTTT. It is translated as CASRSGAQPQHF.

This chain joins TRBV6-5 and TRBJ1-4; perhaps TRBD1 as D (6 bases). The CDR3 sequence is 15 residues long. V lost 2 bases and J 3 bases, leaving 10 bases between the germline ends. From germline, CDR1 is MNHEY and CDR2 SVGAGI. The CDR3: CASSYRGFANEKLFF. DNA of the CDR3: TGTGCCAGCAGTTACAGGGGGTTTGCTAATGAAAAACTGTTTTTT.

The chain couples TRBV18 to TRBJ2-1; 13 bases fit TRBD2. With 3 bases clipped from V and 6 bases from J, the junction kept 5 bases outside the gene matches. In germline, CDR1 is KGHSH, CDR2 LQKENI. The CDR3 runs to 16 residues. The CDR3 loop reads CASSPPGLAGPNEQFF. The CDR3 DNA follows: TGTGCCAGCTCACCGCCGGGACTAGCGGGACCCAATGAGCAGTTCTTC.

This clone was recorded a few times. The chain uses TRBV7-9 and TRBJ2-1, with D possibly TRBD2 on 5 matching bases. Germline assignment: CDR1 SEHNR and CDR2 FQNEAQ (reference sequence). The CDR3 loop spans 14 amino acids. The ends were cut back, 1 base at V and 6 bases at J, with 10 bases in the middle. CDR3 protein: CASSLEEVSNEQFF. CDR3 bases: TGTGCCAGCAGCTTAGAGGAGGTCTCCAATGAGCAGTTCTTC.

This clone turned up a few times. This sequence joins TRBV7-3 and TRBJ2-1, with D uncertain. Trimming cost V 5 bases and J 11 bases, with 16 bases left between them. This CDR3 region has 13 residues. Per germline, CDR1 SGHTA and CDR2 FQGTGA. Here the CDR3 reads CASSPHMEGKQFF. DNA for the CDR3: TGTGCCAGCAGCCCACATATGGAAGGGAAGCAGTTCTTC. The full variable domain, its missing parts supplied by reference TRBV7-3 and TRBJ2-1, is GAGVSQTPSNKVTEKGKYVELRCDPISGHTALYWYRQSLGQGPEFLIYFQGTGAADDSGLPNDRFFAVRPEGSVSTLKIQRTERGDSAVYLCASSPHMEGKQFFGPGTRLTVL.

The CDR3 bases are TGTGCCAGCAGCTTAAGGTCAGGGGCCTTCTCTGGGGCCAACGTCCTGACTTTC. This gives the protein CASSLRSGAFSGANVLTF. J is TRBJ2-6 and V is TRBV7-2; maybe TRBD1 (6 bases). The CDR3 has 18 amino acids. V dropped 2 bases and J dropped 0 bases, with 14 bases sitting between them. Germline CDR1 and CDR2: SGHTA and FQGNSA. The whole variable domain, remainder taken from reference TRBV7-2 and TRBJ2-6, is GAGVSQSPSNKVTEKGKDVELRCDPISGHTALYWYRQSLGQGLEFLIYFQGNSAPDKSGLPSDRFSAERTGGSVSTLTIQRTQQEDSAVYLCASSLRSGAFSGANVLTFGAGSRLTVL.

The chain uses TRBV9 and TRBJ2-1; D is tentatively TRBD1 or TRBD2 (6 bases each). This CDR3 has 16 residues. The germline V gene has CDR1 SGDLS and CDR2 YYNGEE. The ends were cut back, 4 bases at V and 3 bases at J, with 17 bases in the middle. CDR3 nucleotides: TGTGCCAGCAGCCCTAGGGGAGGAGGGGGCTACAATGAGCAGTTCTTC. Its translation is CASSPRGGGGYNEQFF.

This clone was observed once. This chain uses TRBV19 with TRBJ1-1; D remains unclear. Looked up from germline, CDR1 is LNHDA and CDR2 is SQIVND (reference sequence). V was trimmed by 1 base and J by 4 bases, leaving 13 bases between them. This CDR3 region has 15 residues. The CDR3 nucleotides are TGTGCCAGTAGTATAGGGCAGGCCGGAGGCACTGAAGCTTTCTTT. Translating gives CASSIGQAGGTEAFF.

The CDR3 region has the DNA TGCGCCAGGGTCCAGGGGGGTGGCTACACCTTC. Translation gives CARVQGGGYTF. The chain is built from TRBV5-1 and TRBJ1-2; 7 nucleotides align to TRBD1. The length of the CDR3 is 11 residues. Germline lookup yields CDR1 SGHRS and CDR2 YFSETQ. Unmatched junction bases numbered 5, after V lost 8 bases and J lost 7 bases.

The chain combines TRBV2 with TRBJ2-7, with D uncertain. CDR1 and CDR2 (germline): SNHLY, FYNNEI. This CDR3 is 11 amino acids long. V lost 3 bases, J lost 6 bases, and 6 bases lay in between. CDR3 sequence: CASSDTSEQYF. The CDR3 bases are TGTGCCAGCAGTGATACCAGCGAGCAGTACTTC.

This clone was recorded only once. J is TRBJ1-4 and V is TRBV9, with D hard to call. This CDR3 is 16 amino acids long. Trimming stripped 4 bases from V and 2 bases from J, with 15 bases between. The germline CDR1 and CDR2 sequences are SGDLS and YYNGEE. In nucleotides, the CDR3 is TGTGCCAGCAGCTCCGGGCCAGGAGCGACTAATGAAAAACTGTTTTTT. Its protein is CASSSGPGATNEKLFF.

The chain links TRBV7-3 to TRBJ2-5, with D unclear. Germline CDR1 is SGHTA and CDR2 is FQGTGA. V was clipped by 0 bases and J by 7 bases, with 12 bases between them. The CDR3 loop spans 14 amino acids. CDR3 residues: CASSLTTDLRTQYF. CDR3 DNA: TGTGCCAGCAGCTTAACGACGGATTTGAGGACCCAGTACTTC.

V and J are TRBV6-2 or TRBV6-3 and TRBJ1-1, with TRBD1 matching over 7 bases. The CDR3 is 16 residues long. Germline V gene lookup returns CDR1 MNHEY and CDR2 SVGEGT. V gave up 2 bases and J gave up 1 base; unmatched junction bases: 7. CDR3 sequence: CASSYTLRQGNTEAFF. The CDR3 DNA follows: TGTGCCAGCAGTTACACTCTCAGACAGGGGAACACTGAAGCTTTCTTT.

The gene calls are TRBV18 and TRBJ2-7; 9 bases map to TRBD1. The ends lost 2 bases at V and 0 bases at J; junction bases unmatched: 8. There are 17 residues in the CDR3. Germline V gene sequence: CDR1 KGHSH, CDR2 LQKENI. The CDR3 DNA follows: TGTGCCAGCTCACCAGGGCCGGGACAGGGAGTCTCCTACGAGCAGTACTTC. Its translation is CASSPGPGQGVSYEQYF.